These T cell receptor beta chains were read from a single sample in a study of T cell repertoires in cytomegalovirus infection. The antigens these receptors bind are not known. TCRdb re-derived calls from the reads in MiXCR, one entry per CDR3 protein. The sample holds roughly 78,000 distinct CDR3 sequences, roughly 39% seen once. The sequenced sample was CD8+ T cells from cultured PBMCs, obtained from culture after CMV antigen stimulation. These receptors all come from a human donor in good health (CMV status not recorded). Some clones in this sample may be carry-over from other donors' samples. Each CDR3 is given without its conserved first and last residue. Each record gives: V gene, clone size, CDR3 protein. Not every row has a clone size; where given, it reads once, few, many or a size class.

v_gene: TRBV4-1
abundance: few
CDR3aa: ASSQDEEGFPPTDTQY

v_gene: TRBV7-2
abundance: many
CDR3aa: ASSLPTSGGAVAKNIQY

v_gene: TRBV19
abundance: few
CDR3aa: ASSRRTGYKQTEQY

v_gene: TRBV4-1
abundance: few
CDR3aa: ASSPSAGVSYGYT

v_gene: TRBV7-9
abundance: NA
CDR3aa: ASSLILGRPRPGELF

v_gene: TRBV7-2
abundance: few
CDR3aa: ASSLTFEQF

v_gene: TRBV7-9
abundance: NA
CDR3aa: ASSLVPGSGNNEQF

v_gene: TRBV12-3/TRBV12-4
abundance: NA
CDR3aa: ASSDFGEQY

v_gene: TRBV6-6
abundance: NA
CDR3aa: ASSFPSGGITGELF

v_gene: TRBV7-9
abundance: few
CDR3aa: ASSFPGLATDTQY

v_gene: TRBV12-3/TRBV12-4
abundance: NA
CDR3aa: ASGILTESSYEQY

v_gene: TRBV4-1
abundance: NA
CDR3aa: ASSQGGGGNEQF